Following are 32 T cell receptor beta chains from one sample sequenced in a study of blood T cells in healthy people across ages. The second PCR ran roughly 7 to 11 cycles with a sample-barcoded 5' primer and J-beta primers. TCRdb re-derived calls from the 5' RACE reads in MiXCR, one entry per CDR3 protein. The data show around 1,000,000 distinct CDR3 sequences, approximately 25% seen once. These data also featured in a second study, about T cells of mothers and their children.

The sample comprised blood. The origin of the receptors is a girl aged 2-15 years in good health.

The CDR3 DNA reads TGCGCCAGCAGCCGGACGGGGCCTGAGGGGCCCCAGCATTTT. Translating gives CASSRTGPEGPQHF. The rearrangement uses TRBV5-1 and TRBJ1-5; D is possibly TRBD1 (5 bases). The CDR3 extends over 14 amino acids. Germline V lookup: CDR1 SGHRS, CDR2 YFSETQ. The germline V and J ends were trimmed by 4 bases and 9 bases, with 17 bases remaining between them.

The rearrangement links TRBV10-2 to TRBJ2-1; 10 nucleotides align to TRBD2. The CDR3 has 14 residues. Trimming at V came to 9 bases and at J to 8 bases, leaving 10 bases not matched to a gene. From germline, CDR1 is WSHSY and CDR2 SAAADI. CDR3 bases: TGCGCCAGTTCCATACTAGCGGGGTCGGATGAGCAGTTCTTC. This translates into CASSILAGSDEQFF.

The V gene is TRBV6-2 or TRBV6-3, the J gene TRBJ2-3; D may be TRBD2 (5 bases). The length of the CDR3 is 16 residues. Trimming removed 2 bases at V and 5 bases at J, with 17 bases between. The germline V gene encodes CDR1 MNHEY and CDR2 SVGEGT. CDR3 nucleotide sequence: TGTGCCAGCAGTTACCCGGCTAGGGAGCACGGAGATACGCAGTATTTT. Protein: CASSYPAREHGDTQYF.

This rearrangement joins TRBV5-1 to TRBJ2-5, with D perhaps TRBD1 or TRBD2 (5 bases each). Germline V gene sequence: CDR1 SGHRS, CDR2 YFSETQ. The V gene lost 2 bases and the J gene lost 4 bases, with 27 bases spanning the gap. The CDR3 runs 19 residues. CDR3 loop: CASSFWALDLGVLPETQYF. The CDR3 nucleotides are TGCGCCAGCAGCTTTTGGGCTTTAGACCTGGGGGTTTTGCCAGAGACCCAGTACTTC.

V gene TRBV7-2 combines with J gene TRBJ1-2, with no clear D. The CDR3 length is 15 residues. V shed 3 bases and J shed 4 bases, with 15 bases lying between them. Germline values: CDR1 SGHTA, CDR2 FQGNSA. The CDR3 protein is CASSLGSGVLYGYTF. The CDR3 DNA follows: TGTGCCAGCAGCTTGGGGAGTGGGGTTCTCTATGGCTACACCTTC. Combining the CDR3 with reference TRBV7-2 and TRBJ1-2 gives the whole variable domain GAGVSQSPSNKVTEKGKDVELRCDPISGHTALYWYRQSLGQGLEFLIYFQGNSAPDKSGLPSDRFSAERTGGSVSTLTIQRTQQEDSAVYLCASSLGSGVLYGYTFGSGTRLTVV.

This chain uses TRBV27 with TRBJ2-2, with D possibly TRBD2 on 7 matching bases. V shed 0 bases and J shed 7 bases, with 12 bases lying between them. CDR3 length equals 15 residues. Germline V gene lookup returns CDR1 MNHEY and CDR2 SMNVEV (reference sequence). The CDR3 spells CASSLSGGPIGELFF. The CDR3 coding sequence is TGTGCCAGCAGTTTATCGGGGGGGCCGATCGGGGAGCTGTTTTTT.

The V and J genes are TRBV4-3 and TRBJ2-7; D possibly corresponds to TRBD2 (5 bases). This CDR3 is 16 amino acids long. Germline loops: CDR1 LGHNA, CDR2 YSLEER. V was cut by 0 bases and J by 3 bases, with 15 bases left in between. Here the CDR3 DNA reads TGCGCCAGCAGCCAAGATTCGGAGGCTTCTCACTACGAGCAGTACTTC. As protein: CASSQDSEASHYEQYF.

The chain has TRBV2 and TRBJ2-7, with D perhaps given as TRBD1 or TRBD2 (6 bases each). Germline values: CDR1 SNHLY, CDR2 FYNNEI. The CDR3 spans 14 residues. V shed 7 bases and J shed 7 bases, with 20 bases lying between them. CDR3 DNA sequence: TGTGCCAGCACCCTCGAGGGGGGAGTAGGAGAGCAGTACTTC. This sequence encodes CASTLEGGVGEQYF.

This clonotype appeared once. The genes are TRBV5-1 and TRBJ2-3; 7 bases match TRBD1. Germline CDR1 is SGHRS and CDR2 is YFSETQ. CDR3 length equals 13 residues. The ends lost 3 bases at V and 6 bases at J; junction bases unmatched: 4. The CDR3 DNA sequence: TGCGCCAGCAGCTCGGAACAGGGGGATACGCAGTATTTT. Its protein product is CASSSEQGDTQYF.

In this sample, this clonotype turned up a few times. This chain uses TRBV20-1 with TRBJ1-1, with TRBD1 as a possible D gene (5 bases). V was shortened by 1 base and J by 8 bases, with 23 bases between the two germline ends. CDR3 length equals 16 residues. Germline V lookup: CDR1 DFQATT, CDR2 SNEGSKA (reference sequence). Here the CDR3 DNA reads TGCAGTGCTAGAGCTACGGGACGGCTCATTGCGGGAGAAGCTTTCTTT. The encoded protein is CSARATGRLIAGEAFF.

This clonotype was recorded a few times. The V call is TRBV12-3 or TRBV12-4, the J call TRBJ2-1; tentatively, D is TRBD2 (5 bases). The length of the CDR3 is 13 residues. V gave up 2 bases and J gave up 7 bases, with 9 bases separating them. This CDR3 is CASSLPLANEQFF. DNA for the CDR3: TGTGCCAGCAGTTTACCGCTAGCTAATGAGCAGTTCTTC.

The chain combines TRBV12-3 or TRBV12-4 with TRBJ2-2, with 12 bases aligning to TRBD2. The J segment lost 7 bases and the V segment lost 7 bases, leaving 10 bases of the junction unmatched. The CDR3 runs 16 residues. The CDR3 nucleotides read TGTGCCAGCACCAACCAACCGACTAGCGGGAGCGGGGAGCTGTTTTTT. Its protein is CASTNQPTSGSGELFF.

This clonotype appeared a single time. The chain employs TRBV7-9 and TRBJ2-1, with 11 bases fitting TRBD1. The CDR3 consists of 17 residues. Germline V gene lookup returns CDR1 SEHNR and CDR2 FQNEAQ (reference sequence). V was pared by 5 bases and J by 5 bases, with 11 bases of the junction left unmatched. The CDR3 coding sequence is TGTGCCAGCAGCGACGTCGACTCGGGACAGGGGGACAATGAGCAGTTCTTC. Translated, it gives CASSDVDSGQGDNEQFF.

V and J are TRBV7-2 and TRBJ2-1; the D is unclear. Germline V gene sequence: CDR1 SGHTA, CDR2 FQGNSA. CDR3 length: 12 residues. Trimming left V 3 bases short and J 9 bases short, with 9 bases between. CDR3 loop: CASSFGSSEQFF. The CDR3 coding sequence is TGTGCCAGCAGCTTCGGTAGTAGTGAGCAGTTCTTC.

The V gene is TRBV14, the J gene TRBJ2-7; D is undetermined. Germline loops: CDR1 SGHDN, CDR2 FVKESK. This CDR3 is 13 amino acids long. V was pared by 1 base and J by 4 bases, with 8 bases between. The DNA of the CDR3 is TGTGCCAGCAGCCAAGGGTCTTGGTACGAGCAGTACTTC. Amino acid sequence: CASSQGSWYEQYF.

This clonotype occurred a few times. The V gene is TRBV28, the J gene TRBJ2-1; tentative D call: TRBD1 (7 bases). CDR3 length equals 14 residues. Trimming removed 8 bases at V and 9 bases at J, with 20 bases between. Germline lookup yields CDR1 MDHEN and CDR2 SYDVKM. In nucleotides, the CDR3 is TGTGCCAGCCGCAAAGGAGGGGGCTCCATTGAGCAGTTCTTC. As protein: CASRKGGGSIEQFF.

This clonotype came up a few times. The rearrangement uses TRBV13 and TRBJ2-5; TRBD2 matches 7 bases. With the DNA end fitting TRBJ2-7 better, the J assignment may be wrong. The CDR3 loop spans 15 amino acids. Germline V gene sequence: CDR1 PRHDT, CDR2 FYEKMQ (reference sequence). The CDR3 nucleotides are TGTGCCAGCAGCTTAGACACGGGAACTAGCGTCGAGCAGTACTTC. It specifies CASSLDTGTSVEQYF.

The chain employs TRBV4-2 and TRBJ2-5; 12 bases are shared with TRBD2. The DNA end favors TRBJ2-1, so the J call may be wrong. The germline gives CDR1 LGHNA, CDR2 YNFKEQ. CDR3 length: 15 amino acids. The CDR3 coding sequence is TGTGCCAGCAGCCTGCTAGCGGGGGGGGGAGATGAGCAGTTCTTC. It specifies CASSLLAGGGDEQFF.

The genes are TRBV28 and TRBJ1-1; D call uncertain. CDR1 is MDHEN, CDR2 SYDVKM, per germline. V gave up 7 bases and J gave up 0 bases, with 21 bases separating them. The CDR3 is 17 residues long. DNA for the CDR3: TGTGCCAGCAACCCGGGCCACCGAGAACCCATGAACACTGAAGCTTTCTTT. Protein sequence: CASNPGHREPMNTEAFF.

This clonotype has a handful of counts. The chain recombines TRBV7-9 with TRBJ2-3; D perhaps matches TRBD1 (6 bases). The V end lost 1 base, the J end lost 4 bases, and 12 bases lay between the germline ends. From germline, CDR1 is SEHNR and CDR2 FQNEAQ (reference sequence). The CDR3 is 15 residues long. In DNA, the CDR3 is TGTGCCAGCAGCTTAGGGGCACAGGGTGCAGATACGCAGTATTTT. This sequence encodes CASSLGAQGADTQYF.

The CDR3 DNA reads as TGTGCCAGCAGCTTAGTGACTAGCGGGGGTGGTGAGCAGTTCTTC. Protein sequence: CASSLVTSGGGEQFF. V and J are TRBV7-2 and TRBJ2-1; 12 nucleotides line up with TRBD2. Germline V gene lookup returns CDR1 SGHTA and CDR2 FQGNSA. There are 15 residues in the CDR3. V dropped 1 base and J dropped 9; count of bases not matched to a gene: 4.

This chain connects TRBV20-1 to TRBJ2-7; D is ambiguous. Trimming left V 6 bases short and J 0 bases short, with 12 bases between. CDR3 length equals 13 residues. Germline CDR1 reads DFQATT; CDR2 reads SNEGSKA (reference sequence). The CDR3 DNA is TGCAGTGCCCCCGCGCGCGGCTCCTACGAGCAGTACTTC. Protein: CSAPARGSYEQYF.

This clonotype was observed a handful of times. The genes are TRBV7-9 and TRBJ2-5, with D tentatively TRBD1 or TRBD2 (5 bases each). Germline V CDR1 and CDR2: SEHNR, FQNEAQ (reference sequence). This CDR3 region has 16 residues. V was cut by 10 bases and J by 4 bases, with 25 bases left in between. DNA for the CDR3: TGTGCCACCGACCCCCCGGGGCGCAAAGGAGGAGAGACCCAGTACTTC. Its protein is CATDPPGRKGGETQYF. The entire variable domain, with the rest obtained from reference TRBV7-9 and TRBJ2-5, is as follows: DTGVSQNPRHKITKRGQNVTFRCDPISEHNRLYWYRQTLGQGPEFLTYFQNEAQLEKSRLLSDRFSAERPKGSFSTLEIQRTEQGDSAMYLCATDPPGRKGGETQYFGPGTRLLVL.

The V gene is TRBV20-1, the J gene TRBJ2-5; 11 positions agree with TRBD1. This CDR3 contains 14 residues. J gave up 4 bases and V 6 bases, and 7 bases lay outside the gene matches. Germline CDR1 and CDR2: DFQATT and SNEGSKA (reference sequence). The CDR3 DNA sequence: TGCAGTGCGTCTGGACAGGGGGCTCGAGAGACCCAGTACTTC. Its protein is CSASGQGARETQYF.

The V and J genes are TRBV28 and TRBJ1-4; a weak D match, TRBD1 (5 bases). Germline V CDR1 and CDR2: MDHEN, SYDVKM. V lost 2 bases and J lost 9, with 10 bases in between. The CDR3 sequence is 13 residues long. CDR3 in amino acids: CASSLMGTQKLFF. The DNA of the CDR3 is TGTGCCAGCAGTTTAATGGGGACTCAAAAACTGTTTTTT.

This clonotype appeared a few times. The chain has TRBV5-1 and TRBJ2-1, with D perhaps TRBD2 (6 bases). Trimming stripped 7 bases from V and 1 base from J, with 24 bases between. Germline V CDR1 and CDR2: SGHRS, YFSETQ. This CDR3 contains 18 residues. The CDR3 DNA is TGCGCCAGCCTCCCCTCTCCATTGGGGGGACCTTCCTACAATGAGCAGTTCTTC. Its translation is CASLPSPLGGPSYNEQFF.

This sequence joins TRBV20-1 and TRBJ1-4, with D tentatively TRBD1 (6 bases). V lost 0 bases and J 0 bases, leaving 8 bases between the germline ends. CDR1 is DFQATT, CDR2 SNEGSKA, per germline (reference sequence). The CDR3 spans 15 residues. The CDR3 here is CSARDYRATNEKLFF. The CDR3 nucleotides read TGCAGTGCTAGAGATTACAGGGCAACTAATGAAAAACTGTTTTTT.

This clonotype was recorded only once. The rearrangement uses TRBV9 and TRBJ2-7; 11 bases fit TRBD2. CDR3 size: 17 residues. J gave up 0 bases and V 4 bases, and 9 bases lay outside the gene matches. Germline V CDR1 and CDR2: SGDLS, YYNGEE. As DNA, the CDR3 is TGTGCCAGCAGCCCAGCTAGCGGGGGGCGCTACTCCTACGAGCAGTACTTC. Its translation is CASSPASGGRYSYEQYF.

This clonotype was recorded a few times. V and J are TRBV7-9 and TRBJ2-3; D remains unclear. CDR1 is SEHNR and CDR2 is FQNEAQ in the germline V gene (reference sequence). V was shortened by 3 bases and J by 6 bases, with 10 bases between the two germline ends. The CDR3 spans 13 residues. The CDR3, as DNA: TGTGCCAGCAGCTTCCCGCTTCTCGATACGCAGTATTTT. This encodes CASSFPLLDTQYF.

The chain is built from TRBV5-5 and TRBJ2-7, with 9 nucleotides matching TRBD1. V trimming: 4 bases; J trimming: 2 bases; junction bases outside the gene matches: 7. Germline V gives CDR1 SGHKS, CDR2 YYEKEE (reference sequence). The CDR3 has 15 amino acids. CDR3 loop: CASSPAGTGTYEQYF. The CDR3 nucleotides are TGTGCCAGCAGCCCCGCCGGGACAGGGACCTACGAGCAGTACTTC.

Comments on this clonotype: At one end the junction does not follow the germline gene, possibly because of a read error. CDR3: CASSREGGPDTQCF. The CDR3 region has the DNA TGTGCCAGCAGTAGAGAGGGAGGCCCAGATACGCAGTGTTTT. V gene TRBV28 combines with J gene TRBJ2-3; the D gene is possibly TRBD2 (6 bases). Germline lookup yields CDR1 MDHEN and CDR2 SYDVKM. The CDR3 is 14 residues long.

This clonotype has only a few counts. This chain links TRBV2 with TRBJ1-3; 8 bases line up with TRBD1. The germline V gene has CDR1 SNHLY and CDR2 FYNNEI. The trim removed 7 bases at V and 6 bases at J, leaving 2 bases unmatched. This CDR3 has 12 residues. CDR3 sequence (DNA): TGTGCCAGCATGGGACAGGAAAACACCATATATTTT. It codes for CASMGQENTIYF.